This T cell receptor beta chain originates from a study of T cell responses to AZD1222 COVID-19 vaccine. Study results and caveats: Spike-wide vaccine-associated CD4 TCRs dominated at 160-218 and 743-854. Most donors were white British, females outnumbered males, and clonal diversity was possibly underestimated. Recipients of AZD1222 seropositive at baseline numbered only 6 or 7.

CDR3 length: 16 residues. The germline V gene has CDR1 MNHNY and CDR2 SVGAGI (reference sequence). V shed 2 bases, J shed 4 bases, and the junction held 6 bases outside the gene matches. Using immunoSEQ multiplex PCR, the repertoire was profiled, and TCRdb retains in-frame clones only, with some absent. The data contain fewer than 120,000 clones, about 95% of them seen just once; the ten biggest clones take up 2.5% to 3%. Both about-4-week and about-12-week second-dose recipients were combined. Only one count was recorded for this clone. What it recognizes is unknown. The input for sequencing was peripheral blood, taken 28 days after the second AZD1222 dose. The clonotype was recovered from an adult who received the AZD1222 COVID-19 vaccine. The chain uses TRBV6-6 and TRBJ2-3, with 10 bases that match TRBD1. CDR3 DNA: TGTGCCAGCAGTTACCCGACCGGGACAGGGGCAGATACGCAGTATTTT. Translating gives CASSYPTGTGADTQYF.